Given below is one TCR beta chain in context. Its antigen is as yet unknown. Assay: immunoSEQ multiplex PCR; the TCRdb copy retains only in-frame clones and omits some. The top ten clones hold 2% to 3% of a sample with tens of thousands of clones, 75% to 80% of them seen once. The data originate from a study of OX40 agonist ivuxolimab in advanced cancers. About the study: Patients received the agonistic anti-OX40 (CD134) antibody ivuxolimab. Three individuals attained partial responses, comprising one hepatocellular carcinoma case and two cutaneous melanoma cases.

Germline V gene sequence: CDR1 SGHDN, CDR2 FVKESK. This CDR3 contains 13 residues. Trimming cost V 4 bases and J 9 bases; bases outside gene matches: 5. Findings and limits, study-wide: Clones of CD4+ and CD8+ blood T cells grew by week 6 at doses of 0.1 to 3.0 mg/kg.

The V gene is TRBV14, the J gene TRBJ2-5, with TRBD1 matching over 10 bases. The clonotype was recovered from an adult with an advanced solid tumor such as melanoma, head and neck, liver or kidney cancer. Source: CD4+ or CD8+ T cells sorted from blood, taken in a trial of the OX40 agonist ivuxolimab. This CDR3 is CASSRDRGRAQYF. CDR3 coding DNA: TGTGCCAGCAGCCGGGACAGGGGACGGGCCCAGTACTTC.